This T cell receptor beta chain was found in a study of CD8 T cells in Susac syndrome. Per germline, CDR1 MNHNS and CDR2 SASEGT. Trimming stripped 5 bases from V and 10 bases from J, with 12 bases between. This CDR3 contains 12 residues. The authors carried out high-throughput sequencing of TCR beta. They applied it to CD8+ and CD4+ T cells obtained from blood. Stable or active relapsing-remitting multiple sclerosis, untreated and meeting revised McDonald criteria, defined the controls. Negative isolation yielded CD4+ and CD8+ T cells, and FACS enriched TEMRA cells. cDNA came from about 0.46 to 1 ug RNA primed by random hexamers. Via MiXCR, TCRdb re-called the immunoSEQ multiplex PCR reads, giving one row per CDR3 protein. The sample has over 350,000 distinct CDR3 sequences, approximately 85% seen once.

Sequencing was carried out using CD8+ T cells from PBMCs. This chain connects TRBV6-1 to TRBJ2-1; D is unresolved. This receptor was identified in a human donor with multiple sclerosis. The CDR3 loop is CASSLISPEQFF. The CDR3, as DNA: TGTGCCAGCAGTCTGATCTCCCCCGAGCAGTTCTTC.